This TCR beta chain came from a study of blood T cell repertoires in COVID-19. About the research overall: T cells, B-cell-depleted T cells, or PBMCs supplied cDNA or gDNA.

As originally analysed: How many nucleated cells were present was estimated from reference gene primer amplification. Here immunoSEQ multiplex PCR was the method, and the copy in TCRdb shows in-frame clones only, minus some. V, J and clone size were drawn from that table, and D and trimming were deduced from the DNA. The sample contains about 97,000 clones, around 87% of which appear only once. Sequencing was carried out using peripheral blood. The receptor comes from a human donor in a cohort sampled during active COVID-19.

The CDR3 reads CAISESGSDEQFF. The CDR3 region has the DNA TGTGCCATCAGTGAGTCCGGGAGCGATGAGCAGTTCTTC. This chain links TRBV10-3 with TRBJ2-1, with D perhaps TRBD2 (6 bases). Per germline, CDR1 ENHRY and CDR2 SYGVKD. Trimming took 0 bases from V and 8 from J, leaving 8 bases between them. The CDR3 sequence is 13 residues long.